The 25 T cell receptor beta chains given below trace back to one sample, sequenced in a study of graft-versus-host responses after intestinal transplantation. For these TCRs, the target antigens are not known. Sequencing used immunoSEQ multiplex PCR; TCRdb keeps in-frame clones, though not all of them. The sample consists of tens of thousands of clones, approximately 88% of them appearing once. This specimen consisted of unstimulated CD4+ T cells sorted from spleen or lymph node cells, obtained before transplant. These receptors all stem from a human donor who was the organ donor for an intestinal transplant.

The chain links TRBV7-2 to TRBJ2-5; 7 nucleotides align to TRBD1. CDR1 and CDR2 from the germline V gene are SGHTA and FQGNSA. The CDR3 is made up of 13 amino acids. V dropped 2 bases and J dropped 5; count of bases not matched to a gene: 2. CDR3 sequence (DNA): TGTGCCAGCAGCTTATCGACAGGGGAGACCCAGTACTTC. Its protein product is CASSLSTGETQYF.

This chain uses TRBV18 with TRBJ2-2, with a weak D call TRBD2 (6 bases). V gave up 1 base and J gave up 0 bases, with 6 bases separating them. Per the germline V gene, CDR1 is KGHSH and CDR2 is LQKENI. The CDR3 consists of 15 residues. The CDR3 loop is CASSPLAANTGELFF. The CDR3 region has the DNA TGTGCCAGCTCACCACTAGCGGCGAACACCGGGGAGCTGTTTTTT.

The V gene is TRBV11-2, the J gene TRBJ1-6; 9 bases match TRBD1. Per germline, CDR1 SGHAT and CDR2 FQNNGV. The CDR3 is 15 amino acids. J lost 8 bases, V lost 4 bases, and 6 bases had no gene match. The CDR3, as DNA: TGTGCCAGCAGCTCCTCGACAGGGGGTCATTCACCCCTCCACTTT. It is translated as CASSSSTGGHSPLHF.

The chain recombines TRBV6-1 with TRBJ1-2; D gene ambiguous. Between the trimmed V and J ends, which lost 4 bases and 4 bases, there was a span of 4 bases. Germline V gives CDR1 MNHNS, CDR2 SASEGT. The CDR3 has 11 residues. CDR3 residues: CASSAFYGYTF. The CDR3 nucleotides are TGTGCCAGCAGTGCGTTCTATGGCTACACCTTC.

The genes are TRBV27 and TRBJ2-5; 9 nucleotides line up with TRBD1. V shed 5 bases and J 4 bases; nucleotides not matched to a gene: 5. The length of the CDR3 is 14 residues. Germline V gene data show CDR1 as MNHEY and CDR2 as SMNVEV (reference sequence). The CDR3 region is CASSINRGRETQYF. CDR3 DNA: TGTGCCAGCAGTATCAACAGGGGGCGAGAGACCCAGTACTTC.

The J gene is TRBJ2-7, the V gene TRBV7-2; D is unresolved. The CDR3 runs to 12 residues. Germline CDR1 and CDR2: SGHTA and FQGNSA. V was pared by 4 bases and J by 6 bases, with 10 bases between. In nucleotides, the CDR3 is TGTGCCAGCAGCTCCCTTACGCGCGAGCAGTACTTC. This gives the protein CASSSLTREQYF.

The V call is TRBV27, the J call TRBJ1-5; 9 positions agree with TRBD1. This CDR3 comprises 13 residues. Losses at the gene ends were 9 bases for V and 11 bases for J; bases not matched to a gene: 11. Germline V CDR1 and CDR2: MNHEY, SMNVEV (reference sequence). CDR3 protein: CASGQGRRLAQHF. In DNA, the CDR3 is TGTGCCAGTGGACAGGGGAGAAGATTAGCCCAGCATTTT.

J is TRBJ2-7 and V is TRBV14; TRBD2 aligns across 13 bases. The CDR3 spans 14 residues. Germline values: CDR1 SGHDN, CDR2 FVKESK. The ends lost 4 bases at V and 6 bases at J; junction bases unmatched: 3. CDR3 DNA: TGTGCCAGCAGCCCACTAGCGGGGGGGCGCGAGCAGTACTTC. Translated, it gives CASSPLAGGREQYF.

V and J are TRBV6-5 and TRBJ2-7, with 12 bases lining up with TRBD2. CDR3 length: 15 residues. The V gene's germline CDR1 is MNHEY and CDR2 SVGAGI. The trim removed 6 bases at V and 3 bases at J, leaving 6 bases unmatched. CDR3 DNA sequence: TGTGCCAGCAGCCCGGGACTAGCGGGCCTCTACGAGCAGTACTTC. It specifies CASSPGLAGLYEQYF.

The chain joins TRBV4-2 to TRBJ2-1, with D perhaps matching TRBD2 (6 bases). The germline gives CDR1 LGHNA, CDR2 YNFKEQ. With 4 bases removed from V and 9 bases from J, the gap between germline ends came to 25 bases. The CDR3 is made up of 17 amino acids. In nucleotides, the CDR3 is TGTGCCAGCAGCCTTCACTCCTCCGGGTCTGTGGGGGGTGAGCAGTTCTTC. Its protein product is CASSLHSSGSVGGEQFF.

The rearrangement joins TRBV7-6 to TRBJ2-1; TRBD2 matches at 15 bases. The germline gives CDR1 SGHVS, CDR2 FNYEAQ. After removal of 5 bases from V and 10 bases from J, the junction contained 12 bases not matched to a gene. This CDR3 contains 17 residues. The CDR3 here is CASSLGTSGGPFKEQFF. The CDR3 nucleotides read TGTGCCAGCAGCCTCGGGACTAGCGGGGGGCCCTTTAAGGAGCAGTTCTTC. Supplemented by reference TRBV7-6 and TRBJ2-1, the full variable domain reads GAGVSQSPRYKVTKRGQDVALRCDPISGHVSLYWYRQALGQGPEFLTYFNYEAQQDKSGLPNDRFSAERPEGSISTLTIQRTEQRDSAMYRCASSLGTSGGPFKEQFFGPGTRLTVL.

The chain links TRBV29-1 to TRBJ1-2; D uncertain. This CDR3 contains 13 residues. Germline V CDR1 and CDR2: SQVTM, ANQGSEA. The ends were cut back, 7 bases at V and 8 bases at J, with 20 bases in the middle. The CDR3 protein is CSAMREQLGGYTF. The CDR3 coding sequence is TGCAGCGCCATGAGGGAACAGCTAGGCGGCTACACCTTC.

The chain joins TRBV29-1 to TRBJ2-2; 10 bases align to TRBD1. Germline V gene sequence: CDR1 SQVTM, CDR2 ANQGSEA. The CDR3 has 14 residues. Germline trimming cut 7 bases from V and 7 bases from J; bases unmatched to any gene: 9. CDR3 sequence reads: CSARTGGVVGELFF. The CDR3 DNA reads TGCAGCGCCCGGACAGGGGGAGTTGTCGGGGAGCTGTTTTTT.

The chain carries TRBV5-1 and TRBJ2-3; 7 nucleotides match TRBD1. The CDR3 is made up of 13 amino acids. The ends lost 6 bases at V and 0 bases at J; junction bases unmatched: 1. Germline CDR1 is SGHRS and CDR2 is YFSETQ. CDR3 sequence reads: CASNRGSTDTQYF. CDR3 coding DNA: TGCGCCAGCAACAGGGGAAGCACAGATACGCAGTATTTT.

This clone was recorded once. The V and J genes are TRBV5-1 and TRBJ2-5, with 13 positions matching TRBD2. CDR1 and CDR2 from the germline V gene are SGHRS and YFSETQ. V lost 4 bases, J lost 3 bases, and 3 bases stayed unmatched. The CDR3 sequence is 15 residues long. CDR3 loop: CASSPGLAGKETQYF. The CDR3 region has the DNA TGCGCCAGCAGCCCGGGACTAGCGGGGAAAGAGACCCAGTACTTC.

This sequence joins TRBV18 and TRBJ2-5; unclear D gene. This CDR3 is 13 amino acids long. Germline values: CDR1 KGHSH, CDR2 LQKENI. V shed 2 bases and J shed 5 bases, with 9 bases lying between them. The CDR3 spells CASSPASRETQYF. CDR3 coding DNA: TGTGCCAGCTCACCAGCTAGTAGGGAGACCCAGTACTTC.

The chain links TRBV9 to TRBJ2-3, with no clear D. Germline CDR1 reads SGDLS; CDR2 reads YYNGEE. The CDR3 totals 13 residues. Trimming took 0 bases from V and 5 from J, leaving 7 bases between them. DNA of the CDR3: TGTGCCAGCAGCGTAGGCCCTAGAGATACGCAGTATTTT. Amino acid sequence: CASSVGPRDTQYF.

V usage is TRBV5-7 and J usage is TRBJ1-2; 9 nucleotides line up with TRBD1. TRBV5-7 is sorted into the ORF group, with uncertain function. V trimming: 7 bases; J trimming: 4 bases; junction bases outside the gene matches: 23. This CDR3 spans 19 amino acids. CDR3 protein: CASARGGSGQGSLIYGYTF. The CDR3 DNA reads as TGTGCCAGCGCAAGGGGGGGCTCGGGACAGGGCTCTTTGATCTATGGCTACACCTTC.

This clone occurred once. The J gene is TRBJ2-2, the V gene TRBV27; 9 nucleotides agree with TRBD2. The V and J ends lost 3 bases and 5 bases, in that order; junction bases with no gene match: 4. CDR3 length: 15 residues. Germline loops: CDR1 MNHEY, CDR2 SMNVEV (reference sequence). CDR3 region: CASSLRAGGTGELFF. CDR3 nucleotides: TGTGCCAGCAGTTTGCGAGCGGGAGGAACCGGGGAGCTGTTTTTT.

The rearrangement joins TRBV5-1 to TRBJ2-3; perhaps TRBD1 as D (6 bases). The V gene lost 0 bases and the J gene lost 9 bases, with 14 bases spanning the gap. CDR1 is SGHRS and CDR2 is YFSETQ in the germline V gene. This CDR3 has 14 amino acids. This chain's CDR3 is CASSLEQGWGTQYF. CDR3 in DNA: TGCGCCAGCAGCTTGGAGCAGGGGTGGGGAACGCAGTATTTT.

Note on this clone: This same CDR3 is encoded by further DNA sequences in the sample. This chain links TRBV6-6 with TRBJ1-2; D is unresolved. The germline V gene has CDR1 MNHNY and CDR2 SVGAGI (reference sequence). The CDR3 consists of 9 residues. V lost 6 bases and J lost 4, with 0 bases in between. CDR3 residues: CASSYGYTF. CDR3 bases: TGTGCCAGCAGCTATGGCTACACCTTC.

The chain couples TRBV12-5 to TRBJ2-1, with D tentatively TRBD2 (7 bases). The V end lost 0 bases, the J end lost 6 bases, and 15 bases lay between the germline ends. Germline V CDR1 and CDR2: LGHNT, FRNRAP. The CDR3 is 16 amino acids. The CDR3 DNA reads TGTGCTAGTGGTTTGGTTGAAGCGGGACATATCAATGAGCAGTTCTTC. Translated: CASGLVEAGHINEQFF.

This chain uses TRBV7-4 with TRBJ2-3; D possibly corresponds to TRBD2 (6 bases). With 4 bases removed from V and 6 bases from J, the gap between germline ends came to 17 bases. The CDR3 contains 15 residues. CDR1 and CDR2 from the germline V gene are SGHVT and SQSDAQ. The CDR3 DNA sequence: TGTGCCAGCAGCTGGACGACTAGGATAGGGGATACGCAGTATTTT. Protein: CASSWTTRIGDTQYF.

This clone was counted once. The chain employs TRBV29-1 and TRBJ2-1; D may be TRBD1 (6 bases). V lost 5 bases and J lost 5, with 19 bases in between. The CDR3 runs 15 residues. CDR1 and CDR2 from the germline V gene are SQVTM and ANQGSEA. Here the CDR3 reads CSVLKPGQGNNEQFF. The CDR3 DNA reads TGCAGCGTTCTTAAACCGGGACAAGGGAACAATGAGCAGTTCTTC.

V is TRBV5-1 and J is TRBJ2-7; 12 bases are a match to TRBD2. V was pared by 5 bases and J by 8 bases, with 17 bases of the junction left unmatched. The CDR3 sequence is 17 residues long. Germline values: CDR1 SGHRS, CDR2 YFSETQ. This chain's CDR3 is CASREVPSGRASPKQYF. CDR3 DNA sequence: TGCGCCAGCAGAGAAGTGCCTAGCGGGAGGGCCTCCCCCAAGCAGTACTTC. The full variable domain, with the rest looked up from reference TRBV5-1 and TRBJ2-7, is KAGVTQTPRYLIKTRGQQVTLSCSPISGHRSVSWYQQTPGQGLQFLFEYFSETQRNKGNFPGRFSGRQFSNSRSEMNVSTLELGDSALYLCASREVPSGRASPKQYFGPGTRLTVT.